This section outlines one T cell receptor beta chain sequence together with its context. Trimming took off 10 bases at V and 1 base at J, with 8 bases between the two ends. This CDR3 spans 12 amino acids. These data come from a study of blood T cell repertoires in COVID-19. Assay used: immunoSEQ multiplex PCR; TCRdb lists only in-frame clones, some missing. The sample yields about 48,000 clones, about 85% seen once. The source of this sequence is a woman between 55 and 75 years old with acute or convalescent COVID-19. Material for sequencing was peripheral blood. The chain carries TRBV12-3 or TRBV12-4 and TRBJ2-1; D may be TRBD2 (5 bases). This CDR3 is CAITGSYNEQFF. DNA for the CDR3: TGTGCCATCACGGGATCCTACAATGAGCAGTTCTTC.